This T cell receptor beta chain was captured in a study of identical twins. TCRdb independently ran MiXCR on the 5' RACE reads; one entry per CDR3 protein. The sample holds fewer than 650,000 distinct CDR3 sequences; around 7.4% are singletons and the top ten take 1.6%. This CDR3 contains 10 residues. Trimming took off 6 bases at V and 7 bases at J, with 7 bases between the two ends. General study points: Whereas memory repertoires showed no such difference, abundant cord blood beta clonotypes carried fewer insertions. Zero-insertion results could be subject to partial confounding by invariant MAIT and iNKT cells.

This clonotype was recorded many times. Its target is not known. This sample also appeared in a second study, on yellow fever vaccine responses in identical twins.

The receptor was derived from a woman aged 18-30 years in good health. The rearrangement links TRBV12-3 or TRBV12-4 to TRBJ2-7, with no clear D. The sample consisted of PBMCs. For the CDR3, the DNA is TGTGCCAGCAGACGCGCTGAGCAGTACTTC. Encoded protein: CASRRAEQYF.